Given below is one T cell receptor (beta chain) in context. Clones were sequenced by immunoSEQ multiplex PCR, and TCRdb holds only the in-frame ones, with some missing. The table records about 220,000 clones, about 91% of them present only once. The sample comes from a study of blood T cell repertoires in COVID-19. Trimming took 2 bases from V and 0 from J; bases not matched to a gene: 10. The CDR3 is made up of 18 amino acids. Looked up from germline, CDR1 is SEHNR and CDR2 is FQNEAQ (reference sequence). The rearrangement links TRBV7-9 to TRBJ2-1, with 7 bases lining up with TRBD2. The TCR was taken from a young woman with acute COVID-19. Sequencing was carried out using PBMCs or T cells enriched from blood (not recorded which). CDR3 sequence (DNA): TGTGCCAGCAGCTTACGTGGGGGAGGGTTGAACTCCTACAATGAGCAGTTCTTC. It encodes CASSLRGGGLNSYNEQFF.